The 4 T cell receptor beta chains below come from one sample, sequenced in a study of shared clonotypes between healthy human individuals. The table came from immunoSEQ multiplex PCR; TCRdb's copy has only in-frame clones and leaves some out. This table holds roughly 1,100,000 clones, under 80% found once. The material sequenced was memory CD4+ T cells sorted from blood. Documented subset: CD45RA-negative fraction. These receptors were taken from a man younger than 35 in good health.

The J gene is TRBJ1-3, the V gene TRBV30; 8 bases are shared with TRBD1. CDR3 length: 13 residues. CDR1 is GTSNPN, CDR2 SVGIG, per germline (reference sequence). The CDR3 protein is CAQGEGAGNTIYF. The CDR3 DNA reads as TGTGCACAGGGGGAAGGGGCTGGAAACACCATATATTTT.

The chain links TRBV29-1 to TRBJ2-2; 8 nucleotides agree with TRBD2. Germline V CDR1 and CDR2: SQVTM, ANQGSEA. The CDR3 covers 16 residues. V lost 0 bases and J lost 4; bases outside the gene matches: 7. CDR3 nucleotide sequence: TGCAGCGTTGAAGATCCACGGGGGGGCTCCACCGGGGAGCTGTTTTTT. It encodes CSVEDPRGGSTGELFF.

The CDR3 DNA reads as TGTGCCAGCAGTTCGCCCGGGAGCAACACTGAAGCTTTCTTT. It codes for CASSSPGSNTEAFF. The chain combines TRBV28 with TRBJ1-1, with D unclear. This CDR3 spans 14 amino acids. Germline CDR1 MDHEN, CDR2 SYDVKM. V was cut by 4 bases and J by 2 bases, with 11 bases left in between.

This clone was observed at least ten times. The V and J genes are TRBV19 and TRBJ1-1; weak D call: TRBD1 (6 bases). The germline V gene encodes CDR1 LNHDA and CDR2 SQIVND (reference sequence). This CDR3 has 12 amino acids. V dropped 6 bases and J dropped 5 bases, with 10 bases sitting between them. CDR3 DNA: TGTGCCAGTAGGGACAGCACTACTGAAGCTTTCTTT. Translating it yields CASRDSTTEAFF.